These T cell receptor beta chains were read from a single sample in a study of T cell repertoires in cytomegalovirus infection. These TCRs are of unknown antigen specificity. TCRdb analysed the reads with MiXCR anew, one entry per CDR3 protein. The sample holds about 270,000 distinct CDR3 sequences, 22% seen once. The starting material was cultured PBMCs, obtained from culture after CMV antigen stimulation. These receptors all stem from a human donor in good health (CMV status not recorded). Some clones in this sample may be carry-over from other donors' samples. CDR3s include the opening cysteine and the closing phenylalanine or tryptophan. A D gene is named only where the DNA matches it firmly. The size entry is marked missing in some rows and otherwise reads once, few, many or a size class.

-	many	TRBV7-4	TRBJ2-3	TGTGCCAGCAGACCAGACATGATAGGGAGCACAGATACGCAGTATTTT	CASRPDMIGSTDTQYF
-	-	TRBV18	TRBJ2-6	TGTGCCAGCTCACCTACAGGGCAGGCTGGGGCCAACGTCCTGACTTTC	CASSPTGQAGANVLTF
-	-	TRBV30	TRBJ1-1	TGTGCCTGGAAGATCGGGGCCACTGAAGCTTTCTTT	CAWKIGATEAFF
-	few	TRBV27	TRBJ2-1	TGTGCCAGCAGTTTACTGGCCGGGAGTTTCAACCATGAGCAGTTCTTC	CASSLLAGSFNHEQFF
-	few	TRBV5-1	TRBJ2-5	TGCGCCAGCAGCTTGACAGGACCGGGGGAGACCCAGTACTTC	CASSLTGPGETQYF
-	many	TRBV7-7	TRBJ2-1	TGTGCTAGCAGCTTAGGAAGGGGAAAAGATGAGCAGTTCTTC	CASSLGRGKDEQFF
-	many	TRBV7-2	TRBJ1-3	TGTGCCAGCAGCTTGGGTGTGACAGGAAACACCATATATTTT	CASSLGVTGNTIYF
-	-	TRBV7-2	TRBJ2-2	TGTGCCAGCAGCTTAGTGTCAGGGGCCACCGGGGAGCTGTTTTTT	CASSLVSGATGELFF
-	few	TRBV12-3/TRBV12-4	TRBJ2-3	TGTGCCAGCAGCTCCCCCCCTGGCGCAGATACGCAGTATTTT	CASSSPPGADTQYF
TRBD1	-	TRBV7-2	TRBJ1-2	TGTGCCAGCAGCTTATCGGCGACAGGGGGCGCGGGCGGCTACACCTTC	CASSLSATGGAGGYTF
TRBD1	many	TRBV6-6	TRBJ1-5	TGTGCCAGCAGACCCTTTGGGACAGGGAATCAGCCCCAGCATTTT	CASRPFGTGNQPQHF
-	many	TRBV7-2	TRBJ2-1	TGTGCCAGCAGCCAACTCCATCGGATATACAATGAGCAGTTCTTC	CASSQLHRIYNEQFF
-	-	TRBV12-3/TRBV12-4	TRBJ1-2	TGTGCCAGCAGTCATCCGGGGAGGGAGGGTGGCTATGGCTACACCTTC	CASSHPGREGGYGYTF
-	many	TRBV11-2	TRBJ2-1	TGTGCCAGCAGCTTAGTGGGGCAGGGTGAGCAGTTCTTC	CASSLVGQGEQFF
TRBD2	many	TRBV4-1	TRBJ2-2	TGCGCCAGCAGCCAAGAGGGTAGCGGGGGGGCAAACACCGGGGAGCTGTTTTTT	CASSQEGSGGANTGELFF
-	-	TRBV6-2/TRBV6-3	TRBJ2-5	TGTGCCAGCAGTTACCACGGACAGTACCAAGAGACCCAGTACTTC	CASSYHGQYQETQYF
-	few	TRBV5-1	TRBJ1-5	TGCGCCAGCAGCGGAGGTTTCAATCAGCCCCAGCATTTT	CASSGGFNQPQHF
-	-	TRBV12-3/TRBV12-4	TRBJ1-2	TGTGCCAGCAGCCGAGGAGGGGGAGGCTATGGCTACACCTTC	CASSRGGGGYGYTF
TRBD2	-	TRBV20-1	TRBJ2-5	TGCAGTGCTAGGGGACTAGCGGTACAAGAGACCCAGTACTTC	CSARGLAVQETQYF
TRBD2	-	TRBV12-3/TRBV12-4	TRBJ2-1	TGTGCCAGCAGTTTACAGGGAGCCAGGGGGGTGGGTAGCGGGGGCCACAATGAGCAGTTCTTC	CASSLQGARGVGSGGHNEQFF
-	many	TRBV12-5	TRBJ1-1	TGTGCTAGTGGTTGGGCTGCTGAAGCTTTCTTT	CASGWAAEAFF
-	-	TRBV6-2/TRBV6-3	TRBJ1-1	TGTGCCAGCACCGACACGGGGACTGAAGCTTTCTTT	CASTDTGTEAFF